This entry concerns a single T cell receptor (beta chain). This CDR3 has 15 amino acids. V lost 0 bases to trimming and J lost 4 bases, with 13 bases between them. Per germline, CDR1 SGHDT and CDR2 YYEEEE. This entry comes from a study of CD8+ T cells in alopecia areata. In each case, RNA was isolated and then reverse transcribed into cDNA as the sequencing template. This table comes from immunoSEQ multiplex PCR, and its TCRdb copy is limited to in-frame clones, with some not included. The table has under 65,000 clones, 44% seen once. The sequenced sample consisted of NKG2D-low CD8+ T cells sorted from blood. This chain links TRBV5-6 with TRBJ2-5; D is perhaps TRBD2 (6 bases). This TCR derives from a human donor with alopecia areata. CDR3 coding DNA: TGTGCCAGCAGCTTGGTTAGCGGAGAGGGAGAGACCCAGTACTTC. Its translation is CASSLVSGEGETQYF.